The 2 T cell receptor beta chains below come from one sample, sequenced in a study of cytomegalovirus exposure and HLA in healthy donors. The PCR was carried out with 60 Vbeta primers and 13 Jbeta primers. Clones were sequenced by immunoSEQ multiplex PCR, and TCRdb holds only the in-frame ones, with some missing. The sample holds roughly 110,000 clones; around 75% are singletons and the top ten take around 0.9%. The sequenced material came from PBMCs. The receptors derive from a woman aged 25 to 39 in good health and CMV-seronegative.

This chain links TRBV27 with TRBJ2-3, with D possibly being TRBD1 (5 bases). Per the germline V gene, CDR1 is MNHEY and CDR2 is SMNVEV (reference sequence). V lost 3 bases and J 3 bases, leaving 16 bases between the germline ends. The CDR3 has 16 residues. This chain's CDR3 is CASSLDTYSSTDTQYF. CDR3 nucleotides: TGTGCCAGCAGTTTGGACACTTATTCTTCTACAGATACGCAGTATTTT.

J is TRBJ2-5 and V is TRBV4-2; no reliable D call. V dropped 0 bases and J dropped 1 base, with 6 bases sitting between them. There are 14 residues in the CDR3. The germline V gene encodes CDR1 LGHNA and CDR2 YNFKEQ. This chain's CDR3 is CASSQDPGQETQYF. CDR3 nucleotides: TGTGCCAGCAGCCAAGATCCGGGCCAAGAGACCCAGTACTTC.